The next 24 T cell receptor beta chains were all read from a single sample in a study of STAT3 mutations in large granular lymphocyte leukemia. Study conclusions and caveats: Every T-cell large granular lymphocyte leukemia patient had at least one immunodominant TCR beta clonotype.

These receptors have no known antigen. Here immunoSEQ multiplex PCR was the method, and the copy in TCRdb shows in-frame clones only, minus some. The sample lists roughly 22,000 clones; less than 95% were seen once. The material sequenced was peripheral blood mononuclear cells. All receptors derive from a man aged 40-55 years with T-cell large granular lymphocyte leukemia. Some clones in this sample may be carry-over from other donors' samples.

The rearrangement links TRBV6-4 to TRBJ2-6; D call uncertain. Germline values: CDR1 MRHNA, CDR2 SNTAGT. The CDR3 is 15 residues long. Trimming stripped 6 bases from V and 4 bases from J, with 13 bases between. Here the CDR3 reads CASSASFSGANVLTF. The CDR3, as DNA: TGTGCCAGCAGCGCCAGTTTCTCGGGGGCCAACGTCCTGACTTTC.

The rearrangement joins TRBV4-1 to TRBJ1-6; D is ambiguous. The CDR3 is made up of 16 amino acids. The V gene lost 1 base and the J gene lost 2 bases, with 9 bases spanning the gap. Germline V CDR1 and CDR2: MGHRA, YSYEKL. The CDR3 reads CASSQVPGTYNSPLHF. In nucleotides, the CDR3 is TGCGCCAGCAGCCAAGTACCGGGCACCTATAATTCACCCCTCCACTTT.

The chain is built from TRBV15 and TRBJ1-1; TRBD1 agrees at 7 bases. The germline CDR1 and CDR2 sequences are LNHNV and YYDKDF (reference sequence). Trimming took 7 bases from V and 2 from J; bases not matched to a gene: 16. The CDR3 runs 17 residues. CDR3 region: CATKSRDSYLTNTEAFF. The DNA for the CDR3 is TGTGCCACCAAATCTAGGGACAGCTACCTTACCAACACTGAAGCTTTCTTT.

The V call is TRBV5-1, the J call TRBJ2-5, with 9 bases that match TRBD2. This CDR3 is 16 amino acids long. CDR1 and CDR2 from the germline V gene are SGHRS and YFSETQ. The junction had 8 bases not matched to a gene; V was cut back by 0 bases and J by 5 bases. The DNA of the CDR3 is TGCGCCAGCAGCTTGGGTAGCGGGGGCACCCAGGAGACCCAGTACTTC. This gives the protein CASSLGSGGTQETQYF.

The CDR3 sequence is CASSSGGNYEQYF. CDR3 bases: TGTGCCAGCAGCAGCGGGGGGAACTACGAGCAGTACTTC. The chain carries TRBV5-5 and TRBJ2-7, with 9 bases that match TRBD2. The V gene's germline CDR1 is SGHKS and CDR2 YYEKEE (reference sequence). V dropped 4 bases and J dropped 3; count of bases not matched to a gene: 2. The CDR3 sequence is 13 residues long.

The chain links TRBV5-1 to TRBJ1-2; 11 bases map to TRBD1. The ends lost 1 base at V and 7 bases at J; junction bases unmatched: 15. The CDR3 consists of 18 residues. Germline V gene lookup returns CDR1 SGHRS and CDR2 YFSETQ. In DNA, the CDR3 is TGCGCCAGCAGCTTGTTTATCGGACAGGGGGCAGCTCATGCTGGCTACACCTTC. As protein: CASSLFIGQGAAHAGYTF.

The chain couples TRBV5-4 to TRBJ2-3; no clear D. The length of the CDR3 is 15 residues. Trimming pared 5 bases from V and 0 bases from J, leaving 13 bases between. Germline V CDR1 and CDR2: SGHNT, YYREEE (reference sequence). The DNA of the CDR3 is TGTGCCAGCAGTACAGCCAGCTTTAGCACAGATACGCAGTATTTT. It yields the protein CASSTASFSTDTQYF.

The chain is built from TRBV29-1 and TRBJ1-2; 11 bases match TRBD1. The CDR3 runs to 17 residues. With V trimmed by 4 bases and J by 4 bases, 14 bases remained unmatched. In germline, CDR1 is SQVTM, CDR2 ANQGSEA. The chain's CDR3 is CSVGLRTGGLPSYGYTF. The CDR3 nucleotides are TGCAGCGTTGGGCTTCGGACAGGGGGCCTCCCCTCCTATGGCTACACCTTC. Drawing the rest from reference TRBV29-1 and TRBJ1-2, the complete variable domain is SAVISQKPSRDICQRGTSLTIQCQVDSQVTMMFWYRQQPGQSLTLIATANQGSEATYESGFVIDKFPISRPNLTFSTLTVSNMSPEDSSIYLCSVGLRTGGLPSYGYTFGSGTRLTVV.

The rearrangement links TRBV19 to TRBJ2-4; D uncertain. Deletions cut 3 bases from V and 6 bases from J, with 9 bases between. The CDR3 runs 13 residues. Per the germline V gene, CDR1 is LNHDA and CDR2 is SQIVND (reference sequence). The DNA for the CDR3 is TGTGCCAGTAGTATCAAGGACCCAAACATTCAGTACTTC. Its translation: CASSIKDPNIQYF.

The J gene is TRBJ1-2, the V gene TRBV4-3, with D possibly TRBD1 on 6 matching bases. The CDR3 runs 15 residues. In germline, CDR1 is LGHNA, CDR2 YSLEER. V gave up 4 bases and J gave up 0 bases, with 12 bases separating them. Here the CDR3 reads CASSPSGTTNYGYTF. CDR3 in DNA: TGCGCCAGCAGCCCGTCCGGGACAACTAACTATGGCTACACCTTC.

This rearrangement joins TRBV30 to TRBJ1-2; D ambiguous. With 4 bases removed from V and 5 bases from J, the gap between germline ends came to 5 bases. From germline, CDR1 is GTSNPN and CDR2 SVGIG (reference sequence). The CDR3 has 10 amino acids. CDR3 loop: CAWKGYGYTF. The CDR3 DNA is TGTGCCTGGAAGGGATATGGCTACACCTTC.

The V and J genes are TRBV4-1 and TRBJ1-2, with 12 bases lining up with TRBD1. The CDR3 totals 15 residues. V shed 4 bases and J 2 bases; nucleotides not matched to a gene: 2. Germline assignment: CDR1 MGHRA and CDR2 YSYEKL. As DNA, the CDR3 is TGCGCCAGCAGCCTGGGACAGGGGGCCAACTATGGCTACACCTTC. As protein: CASSLGQGANYGYTF.

This rearrangement joins TRBV30 to TRBJ2-1; TRBD2 agrees at 8 bases. V gave up 1 base and J gave up 6 bases; unmatched junction bases: 2. CDR1 is GTSNPN, CDR2 SVGIG, per germline (reference sequence). The CDR3 is 13 residues long. CDR3 amino acids: CAWSGLATNEQFF. The DNA for the CDR3 is TGTGCCTGGAGTGGACTAGCGACCAATGAGCAGTTCTTC.

The chain combines TRBV10-3 with TRBJ2-1; 8 bases align to TRBD2. Germline V gene data show CDR1 as ENHRY and CDR2 as SYGVKD. J lost 4 bases, V lost 6 bases, and 5 bases had no gene match. The CDR3 has 14 amino acids. The CDR3 sequence is CAISPSGSYNEQFF. CDR3 sequence (DNA): TGTGCCATCAGCCCTAGCGGGTCATACAATGAGCAGTTCTTC.

The chain recombines TRBV10-3 with TRBJ2-1, with TRBD1 matching over 7 bases. The germline V gene encodes CDR1 ENHRY and CDR2 SYGVKD. The CDR3 length is 11 residues. V lost 10 bases and J lost 6; bases outside the gene matches: 3. CDR3 DNA: TGTGCCACATGGGACAGCAATGAGCAGTTCTTC. The encoded protein is CATWDSNEQFF.

The rearrangement joins TRBV4-1 to TRBJ2-5; 9 nucleotides agree with TRBD1. The trim removed 2 bases at V and 1 base at J, leaving 2 bases unmatched. CDR1 and CDR2 from the germline V gene are MGHRA and YSYEKL. This CDR3 comprises 15 residues. Written as DNA, the CDR3 is TGCGCCAGCAGCCAATGGACAGGGGCCCAAGAGACCCAGTACTTC. This encodes CASSQWTGAQETQYF.

The chain uses TRBV5-1 and TRBJ2-2; possibly TRBD2 for D (5 bases). Trimming left V 5 bases short and J 4 bases short, with 30 bases between. This CDR3 is built from 20 residues. Germline V gene lookup returns CDR1 SGHRS and CDR2 YFSETQ. CDR3: CASRAPDARDLLRGTGELFF. Here the CDR3 DNA reads TGCGCCAGCAGGGCCCCGGACGCAAGGGATCTACTACGGGGCACCGGGGAGCTGTTTTTT.

The genes are TRBV5-6 and TRBJ2-3; 9 bases agree with TRBD1. This CDR3 is 17 amino acids long. Unmatched junction bases numbered 8, after V lost 3 bases and J lost 0 bases. The germline CDR1 and CDR2 sequences are SGHDT and YYEEEE. The CDR3 region has the DNA TGTGCCAGCAGCTCACTTAGAGACAGGGGGAGCACAGATACGCAGTATTTT. Translation: CASSSLRDRGSTDTQYF.

V usage is TRBV7-9 and J usage is TRBJ2-7, with D hard to call. The CDR3 extends over 15 amino acids. Trimming left V 2 bases short and J 6 bases short, with 17 bases between. Germline V lookup: CDR1 SEHNR, CDR2 FQNEAQ (reference sequence). CDR3 amino acids: CASSLPNWEDSEQYF. As DNA, the CDR3 is TGTGCCAGCAGCTTACCCAATTGGGAAGATTCCGAGCAGTACTTC.

The chain carries TRBV11-2 and TRBJ1-2; D gene uncertain. The germline CDR1 and CDR2 sequences are SGHAT and FQNNGV. The CDR3 runs 13 residues. The V end was cut by 4 bases, the J end by 5 bases, with 11 bases between. CDR3 in amino acids: CASSSPGPYGYTF. The CDR3 nucleotides are TGTGCCAGCAGCTCCCCCGGACCTTATGGCTACACCTTC. The full variable domain, rest sourced from reference TRBV11-2 and TRBJ1-2, is EAGVAQSPRYKIIEKRQSVAFWCNPISGHATLYWYQQILGQGPKLLIQFQNNGVVDDSQLPKDRFSAERLKGVDSTLKIQPAKLEDSAVYLCASSSPGPYGYTFGSGTRLTVV.

The rearrangement links TRBV7-9 to TRBJ1-3, with a weak D call TRBD1 (6 bases). Trimming pared 6 bases from V and 0 bases from J, leaving 12 bases between. Germline V gene lookup returns CDR1 SEHNR and CDR2 FQNEAQ (reference sequence). The CDR3 totals 15 residues. DNA of the CDR3: TGTGCCAGCAGTGGGGGGGCCCTCTCTGGAAACACCATATATTTT. Translated: CASSGGALSGNTIYF. Together with reference TRBV7-9 and TRBJ1-3, the CDR3 gives the full variable domain: DTGVSQNPRHKITKRGQNVTFRCDPISEHNRLYWYRQTLGQGPEFLTYFQNEAQLEKSRLLSDRFSAERPKGSFSTLEIQRTEQGDSAMYLCASSGGALSGNTIYFGEGSWLTVV.

The chain recombines TRBV30 with TRBJ1-6; tentative D call: TRBD1 (5 bases). Trimming took off 3 bases at V and 9 bases at J, with 15 bases between the two ends. This CDR3 is 14 amino acids long. Looked up from germline, CDR1 is GTSNPN and CDR2 is SVGIG (reference sequence). CDR3 nucleotides: TGTGCCTGGAGCTCGGGGCAGGGAACTTCACCCCTCCACTTT. This encodes CAWSSGQGTSPLHF.

This clone was counted once. This rearrangement joins TRBV13 to TRBJ1-4; TRBD1 matches 8 bases. Germline CDR1 and CDR2: PRHDT and FYEKMQ (reference sequence). CDR3 size: 14 residues. V was clipped by 5 bases and J by 8 bases; unmatched bases: 7. CDR3 in DNA: TGTGCCAGCAGCGTGACAGGGGCGAGGGAAAAACTGTTTTTT. Amino acid sequence: CASSVTGAREKLFF.

V usage is TRBV18 and J usage is TRBJ2-3; the D gene is possibly TRBD1 (6 bases). Germline assignment: CDR1 KGHSH and CDR2 LQKENI. The V and J ends lost 3 bases and 2 bases respectively, with 12 bases between them. This CDR3 comprises 15 residues. The CDR3 region has the DNA TGTGCCAGCTCACCCCAGGGGCACTCCACAGATACGCAGTATTTT. Protein product: CASSPQGHSTDTQYF.